The 27 T cell receptor beta chains given below trace back to one sample, sequenced in a study of T-cell memory formation after mild COVID-19. TCRdb re-derived calls from the 5' RACE reads in MiXCR, one entry per CDR3 protein. The data contain 150,000 to 200,000 distinct CDR3 sequences, 9.5% to 13% of them seen just once; the ten biggest clones take up roughly 3.8%. The sequencing sample was made of PBMCs or a T cell subset sorted from them (not recorded which). These receptors came from a man younger than 35 who had mild COVID-19 (a few samples of this study predate the infection). Cell type and time point are not known.

The V call is TRBV5-1, the J call TRBJ2-7; tentatively, D is TRBD1 or TRBD2 (5 bases each). Trimming removed 4 bases from V and 5 bases from J, with 19 bases in between. CDR3 length: 15 amino acids. Per the germline V gene, CDR1 is SGHRS and CDR2 is YFSETQ. The CDR3 sequence: CASSPGGGAWDEQYV. Here the CDR3 DNA reads TGCGCCAGCAGCCCCGGAGGTGGGGCATGGGACGAGCAGTACGTC.

In this sample, this clonotype turned up a few times. This chain connects TRBV10-3 to TRBJ2-1, with TRBD2 matching 10 bases. V dropped 10 bases and J dropped 4; count of bases not matched to a gene: 16. The CDR3 is 17 amino acids. Germline V gives CDR1 ENHRY, CDR2 SYGVKD. CDR3 sequence: CASWGLAKRPTYNEQFF. The CDR3 nucleotides are TGTGCCAGCTGGGGACTAGCGAAGCGTCCAACTTACAATGAGCAGTTCTTC.

This clonotype showed up just a few times. The chain combines TRBV7-2 with TRBJ2-3, with TRBD2 identical over 11 bases. CDR3 length: 15 residues. With 5 bases clipped from V and 1 base from J, the junction kept 2 bases outside the gene matches. Looked up from germline, CDR1 is SGHTA and CDR2 is FQGNSA. The CDR3 DNA reads as TGTGCCAGCAGCCGGGGACTAGCGGGCACAGATACGCAGTATTTT. Translating it yields CASSRGLAGTDTQYF.

This clonotype showed up just a few times. The chain carries TRBV20-1 and TRBJ2-1; maybe TRBD1 (5 bases). CDR1 is DFQATT, CDR2 SNEGSKA, per germline (reference sequence). The V gene lost 5 bases and the J gene lost 9 bases, with 11 bases spanning the gap. CDR3 size: 11 residues. This CDR3 reads CSADSFFEQFF. The CDR3 region has the DNA TGCAGTGCTGACAGTTTCTTTGAGCAGTTCTTC.

This clonotype occurred a few times. The chain joins TRBV20-1 to TRBJ2-2; TRBD2 matches at 10 bases. Unmatched junction bases numbered 5, after V lost 6 bases and J lost 4 bases. Germline loops: CDR1 DFQATT, CDR2 SNEGSKA (reference sequence). The CDR3 is made up of 14 amino acids. The CDR3 region is CSAPLAGSTGELFF. In DNA, the CDR3 is TGCAGTGCCCCACTAGCGGGGAGCACCGGGGAGCTGTTTTTT.

This clonotype has just a few counts. CDR3 loop: CASSLGSGLSQPQHF. The CDR3 region has the DNA TGTGCCAGCAGCTTAGGTTCAGGCCTATCCCAGCCCCAGCATTTT. V usage is TRBV7-9 and J usage is TRBJ1-5; D remains ambiguous. This CDR3 spans 15 amino acids. Trimming took off 1 base at V and 7 bases at J, with 14 bases between the two ends. From germline, CDR1 is SEHNR and CDR2 FQNEAQ (reference sequence).

This clonotype was seen more than once but under ten times. This chain joins TRBV20-1 and TRBJ1-5; D ambiguous. Deletions cut 2 bases from V and 3 bases from J, with 5 bases between. CDR1 DFQATT and CDR2 SNEGSKA come from the germline V gene (reference sequence). The CDR3 has 12 amino acids. CDR3 sequence (DNA): TGCAGTGCTAGAAGTCCCAATCAGCCCCAGCATTTT. It specifies CSARSPNQPQHF.

In its sample, this clonotype was seen many times. The chain combines TRBV27 with TRBJ2-3, with 7 positions matching TRBD1. Unmatched junction bases numbered 6, after V lost 11 bases and J lost 4 bases. The CDR3 sequence is 12 residues long. CDR1 is MNHEY, CDR2 SMNVEV, per germline (reference sequence). In nucleotides, the CDR3 is TGTGCCGGTAACAGGGGCCCAGATACGCAGTATTTT. It codes for CAGNRGPDTQYF.

The genes are TRBV27 and TRBJ1-2; D is uncertain. In germline, CDR1 is MNHEY, CDR2 SMNVEV (reference sequence). The V end lost 3 bases, the J end lost 4 bases, and 12 bases lay between the germline ends. This CDR3 spans 14 amino acids. Here the CDR3 DNA reads TGTGCCAGCAGTTTCCAGCCCGTGGGCTATGGCTACACCTTC. This sequence encodes CASSFQPVGYGYTF.

The rearrangement links TRBV7-2 to TRBJ2-3; 11 bases agree with TRBD2. Germline values: CDR1 SGHTA, CDR2 FQGNSA. The CDR3 is 14 amino acids. J lost 5 bases, V lost 6 bases, and 4 bases had no gene match. CDR3 protein: CASRVGLAEDTQYF. The CDR3 coding sequence is TGTGCCAGCAGGGTGGGACTAGCGGAAGATACGCAGTATTTT.

A few counts support this clonotype. This chain joins TRBV20-1 and TRBJ2-2; D unclear. Per germline, CDR1 DFQATT and CDR2 SNEGSKA (reference sequence). Trimming removed 5 bases at V and 6 bases at J, with 10 bases between. The length of the CDR3 is 12 residues. CDR3 sequence (DNA): TGCAGTGCTCCGAGATCCCCCGGGGAGCTGTTTTTT. Its protein is CSAPRSPGELFF.

This clonotype appeared a few times. The rearrangement joins TRBV4-3 to TRBJ1-5; unclear D gene. Looked up from germline, CDR1 is LGHNA and CDR2 is YSLEER. With 0 bases removed from V and 9 bases from J, the gap between germline ends came to 9 bases. The CDR3 contains 13 residues. In nucleotides, the CDR3 is TGCGCCAGCAGCCAAGACAGGACCGGGCCCCAGCATTTT. It specifies CASSQDRTGPQHF.

This clonotype showed up just a few times. The V and J genes are TRBV11-2 and TRBJ2-5; the D call may be TRBD1 or TRBD2 (5 bases each). CDR1 is SGHAT, CDR2 FQNNGV, per germline. This CDR3 is 14 amino acids long. Trimming stripped 4 bases from V and 1 base from J, with 10 bases between. DNA for the CDR3: TGTGCCAGCAGCTCCTGGGGGACCCAAGAGACCCAGTACTTC. This codes for CASSSWGTQETQYF.

This clonotype was observed many times. This chain links TRBV5-5 with TRBJ2-3; D unresolved. This CDR3 is built from 15 residues. Trimming cost V 0 bases and J 0 bases, with 8 bases left between them. CDR1 is SGHKS, CDR2 YYEKEE, per germline (reference sequence). CDR3 residues: CASSLAPGSTDTQYF. The CDR3 nucleotides are TGTGCCAGCAGCTTGGCGCCCGGTAGCACAGATACGCAGTATTTT.

There are many counts of this clonotype. The V gene is TRBV6-6, the J gene TRBJ1-1; a possible D gene is TRBD1 (6 bases). This CDR3 region has 13 residues. V shed 5 bases and J shed 8 bases, with 15 bases lying between them. CDR1 MNHNY and CDR2 SVGAGI come from the germline V gene (reference sequence). In nucleotides, the CDR3 is TGTGCCAGCAGTAGGGACATACTCTCCGAAGCTTTCTTT. Translating gives CASSRDILSEAFF.

The chain joins TRBV12-5 to TRBJ1-1; D is ambiguous. CDR3 size: 15 residues. Trimming removed 1 base at V and 0 bases at J, with 9 bases between. Per germline, CDR1 LGHNT and CDR2 FRNRAP. CDR3 coding DNA: TGTGCTAGTGGTTTGGAACCTACAGTGAACACTGAAGCTTTCTTT. It is translated as CASGLEPTVNTEAFF. Using reference TRBV12-5 and TRBJ1-1 for the parts outside the CDR3, the full variable domain is DARVTQTPRHKVTEMGQEVTMRCQPILGHNTVFWYRQTMMQGLELLAYFRNRAPLDDSGMPKDRFSAEMPDATLATLKIQPSEPRDSAVYFCASGLEPTVNTEAFFGQGTRLTVV.

This clonotype came up many times. The CDR3 DNA reads as TGTGCCAGCAGTTCCCCGGGGGAAAGGGCAGATACGCAGTATTTT. Protein: CASSSPGERADTQYF. This sequence joins TRBV28 and TRBJ2-3; a weak D match, TRBD2 (6 bases). V was cut by 4 bases and J by 4 bases, with 15 bases left in between. CDR1 and CDR2 (germline): MDHEN, SYDVKM. The CDR3 has 15 amino acids.

The V and J genes are TRBV10-2 and TRBJ1-5; weak D call: TRBD1 (6 bases). CDR3 length: 14 residues. Germline CDR1 reads WSHSY; CDR2 reads SAAADI. The germline V and J ends were trimmed by 8 bases and 1 base, with 12 bases remaining between them. The CDR3 nucleotides are TGCGCCAGCGGGCAGGGGATGAGCAATCAGCCCCAGCATTTT. Protein: CASGQGMSNQPQHF.

The V and J genes are TRBV7-8 and TRBJ2-3; 12 nucleotides match TRBD2. V shed 11 bases and J 4 bases; nucleotides not matched to a gene: 4. This CDR3 is 13 amino acids long. Germline values: CDR1 SGHVS, CDR2 FQNEAQ. The CDR3 nucleotides read TGTGCCGCTAGCGGGGGGGCTCCAGATACGCAGTATTTT. Its translation: CAASGGAPDTQYF. The full variable domain, with the rest looked up from reference TRBV7-8 and TRBJ2-3, is GAGVSQSPRYKVAKRGQDVALRCDPISGHVSLFWYQQALGQGPEFLTYFQNEAQLDKSGLPSDRFFAERPEGSVSTLKIQRTQQEDSAVYLCAASGGAPDTQYFGPGTRLTVL.

This chain connects TRBV4-3 to TRBJ1-2; D not resolved. From germline, CDR1 is LGHNA and CDR2 YSLEER. V lost 0 bases to trimming and J lost 4 bases, with 12 bases between them. CDR3 length: 15 residues. CDR3 nucleotide sequence: TGCGCCAGCAGCCAAGATTTGGTGGGCAGCTATGGCTACACCTTC. Amino acids: CASSQDLVGSYGYTF.

This chain uses TRBV4-2 with TRBJ2-5; maybe TRBD2 (5 bases). This CDR3 contains 17 residues. Germline CDR1 and CDR2: LGHNA and YNFKEQ. V lost 1 base and J lost 2, with 17 bases in between. CDR3 residues: CASSQVGERNFQETQYF. CDR3 DNA: TGTGCCAGCAGCCAAGTCGGGGAGAGGAACTTTCAAGAGACCCAGTACTTC.

This clonotype was found a few times. The chain combines TRBV29-1 with TRBJ2-7; TRBD1 agrees at 10 bases. V was pared by 6 bases and J by 7 bases, with 9 bases of the junction left unmatched. The germline CDR1 and CDR2 sequences are SQVTM and ANQGSEA. This CDR3 is 13 amino acids long. The chain's CDR3 is CSVGQGILREQYF. The CDR3 bases are TGCAGCGTGGGACAGGGGATCTTACGAGAGCAGTACTTC.

This clonotype came up a few times. The chain uses TRBV5-1 and TRBJ2-3; perhaps TRBD2 as D (5 bases). The CDR3 contains 15 residues. V dropped 6 bases and J dropped 3 bases, with 17 bases sitting between them. The germline V gene has CDR1 SGHRS and CDR2 YFSETQ. This CDR3 reads CASKPLEDGTDTQYF. In DNA, the CDR3 is TGCGCCAGCAAGCCACTAGAGGACGGAACAGATACGCAGTATTTT.

The chain couples TRBV15 to TRBJ1-4; D ambiguous. Germline CDR1 is LNHNV and CDR2 is YYDKDF (reference sequence). The V and J ends lost 2 bases and 5 bases respectively, with 9 bases between them. The CDR3 covers 14 residues. CDR3 sequence: CATSRPGGNEKLFF. The CDR3 DNA is TGTGCCACCAGCAGACCCGGCGGGAATGAAAAACTGTTTTTT.

This clonotype has more than one count but fewer than ten. V usage is TRBV4-3 and J usage is TRBJ2-3; perhaps D is TRBD1 or TRBD2 (5 bases each). Trimming removed 6 bases from V and 5 bases from J, with 12 bases in between. Germline values: CDR1 LGHNA, CDR2 YSLEER. CDR3 length equals 13 residues. The CDR3 bases are TGCGCCAGCAGGCCCCGAGGGGTAGATACGCAGTATTTT. Translating it yields CASRPRGVDTQYF.

This clonotype appeared a few times. The chain uses TRBV5-6 and TRBJ2-5; D is perhaps TRBD1 (6 bases). Germline V gene sequence: CDR1 SGHDT, CDR2 YYEEEE. CDR3 size: 16 residues. V was clipped by 1 base and J by 5 bases, with 18 bases between them. As DNA, the CDR3 is TGTGCCAGCAGCTTGAAGGGACACTCGGAAGGGGAGACCCAGTACTTC. Protein: CASSLKGHSEGETQYF.

This clonotype appeared many times. This rearrangement joins TRBV12-3 or TRBV12-4 to TRBJ2-1, with 7 nucleotides matching TRBD1. CDR3 length: 13 residues. With 7 bases clipped from V and 3 bases from J, the junction kept 3 bases outside the gene matches. The CDR3: CASTRDSYNEQFF. CDR3 bases: TGTGCCAGCACCCGGGACAGCTACAATGAGCAGTTCTTC.